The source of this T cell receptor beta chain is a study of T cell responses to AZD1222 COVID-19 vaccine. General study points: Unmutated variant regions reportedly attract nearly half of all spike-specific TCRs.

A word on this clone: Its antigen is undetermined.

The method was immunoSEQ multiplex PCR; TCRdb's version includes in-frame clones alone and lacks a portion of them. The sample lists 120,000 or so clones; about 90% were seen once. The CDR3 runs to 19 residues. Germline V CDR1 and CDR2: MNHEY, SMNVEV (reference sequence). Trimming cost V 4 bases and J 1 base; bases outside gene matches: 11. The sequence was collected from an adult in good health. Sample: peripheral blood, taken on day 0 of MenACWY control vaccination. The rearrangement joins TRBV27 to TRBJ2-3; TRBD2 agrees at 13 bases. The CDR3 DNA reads TGTGCCAGCAGTTATTCAGCACTAGCGGGGGGGGATGGCACAGATACGCAGTATTTT. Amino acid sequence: CASSYSALAGGDGTDTQYF.